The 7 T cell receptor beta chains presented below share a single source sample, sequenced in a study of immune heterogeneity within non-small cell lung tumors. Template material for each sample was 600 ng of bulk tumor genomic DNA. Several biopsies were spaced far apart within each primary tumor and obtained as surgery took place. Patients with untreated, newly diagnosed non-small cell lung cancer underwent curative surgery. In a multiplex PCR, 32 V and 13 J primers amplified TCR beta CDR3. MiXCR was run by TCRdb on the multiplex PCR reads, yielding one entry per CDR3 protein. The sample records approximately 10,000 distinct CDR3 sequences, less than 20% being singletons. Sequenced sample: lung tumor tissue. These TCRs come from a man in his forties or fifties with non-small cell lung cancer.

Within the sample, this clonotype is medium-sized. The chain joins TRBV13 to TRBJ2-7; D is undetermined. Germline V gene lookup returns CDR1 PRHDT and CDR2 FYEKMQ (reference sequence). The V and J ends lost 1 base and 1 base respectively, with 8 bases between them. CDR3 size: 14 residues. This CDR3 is CASSLEPSSYEQYF. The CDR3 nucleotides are TGTGCCAGCAGCTTAGAGCCGTCTTCCTACGAGCAGTACTTC.

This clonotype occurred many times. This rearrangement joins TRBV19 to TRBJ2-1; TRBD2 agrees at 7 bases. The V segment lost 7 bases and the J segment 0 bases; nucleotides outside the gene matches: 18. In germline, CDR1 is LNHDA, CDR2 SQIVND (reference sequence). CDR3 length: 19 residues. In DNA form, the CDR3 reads TGTGCCAGTACCCAATTATGTAGCGGGCCTGATTGCTCCTACAATGAGCAGTTCTTC. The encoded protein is CASTQLCSGPDCSYNEQFF.

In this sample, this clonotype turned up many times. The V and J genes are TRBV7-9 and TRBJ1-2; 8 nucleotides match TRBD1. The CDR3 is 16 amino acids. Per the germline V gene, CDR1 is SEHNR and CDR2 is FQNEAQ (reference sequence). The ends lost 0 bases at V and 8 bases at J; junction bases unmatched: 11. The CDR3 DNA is TGTGCCAGCAGCTTAGCGCCTGGACAGGGATCGGGCGGCTACACCTTC. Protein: CASSLAPGQGSGGYTF. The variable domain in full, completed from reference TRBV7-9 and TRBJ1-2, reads DTGVSQNPRHKITKRGQNVTFRCDPISEHNRLYWYRQTLGQGPEFLTYFQNEAQLEKSRLLSDRFSAERPKGSFSTLEIQRTEQGDSAMYLCASSLAPGQGSGGYTFGSGTRLTVV.

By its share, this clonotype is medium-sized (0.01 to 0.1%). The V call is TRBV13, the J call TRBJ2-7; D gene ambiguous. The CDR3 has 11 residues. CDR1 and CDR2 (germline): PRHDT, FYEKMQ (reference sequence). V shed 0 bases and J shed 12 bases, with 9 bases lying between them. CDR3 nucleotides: TGTGCCAGCAGCTTAGGATTAGCATGGTACTTC. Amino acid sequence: CASSLGLAWYF.

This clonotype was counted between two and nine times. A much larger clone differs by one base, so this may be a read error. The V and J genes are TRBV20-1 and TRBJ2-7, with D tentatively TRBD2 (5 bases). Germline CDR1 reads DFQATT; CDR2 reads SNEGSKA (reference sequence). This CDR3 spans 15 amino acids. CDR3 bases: TGCAGTGCGCCTCAGGTGCGGGCTTATTCCTACGGGCAGTACTTC. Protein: CSAPQVRAYSYGQYF.

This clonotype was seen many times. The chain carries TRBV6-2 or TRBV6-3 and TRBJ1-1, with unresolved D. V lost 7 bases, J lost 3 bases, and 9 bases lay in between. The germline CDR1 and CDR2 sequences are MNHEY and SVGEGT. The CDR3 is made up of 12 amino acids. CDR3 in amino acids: CASKKGDTEAFF. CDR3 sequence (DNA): TGTGCCAGCAAGAAGGGAGACACTGAAGCTTTCTTT.

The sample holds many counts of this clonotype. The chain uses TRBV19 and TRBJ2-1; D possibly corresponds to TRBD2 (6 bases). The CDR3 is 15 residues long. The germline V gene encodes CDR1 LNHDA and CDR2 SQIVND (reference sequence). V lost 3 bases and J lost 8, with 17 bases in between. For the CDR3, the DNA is TGTGCCAGTAGTATCCCATGGGGCGGCGGGGATGAGCAGTTCTTC. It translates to CASSIPWGGGDEQFF.